These T cell receptor beta chains were read from a single sample in a study of blood T cell repertoires in COVID-19. Clones were sequenced by immunoSEQ multiplex PCR, and TCRdb holds only the in-frame ones, with some missing. The top ten clones hold over 2% of a sample with some 360,000 clones, roughly 86% of them seen once. Input material: peripheral blood. These receptors were obtained from a woman aged 55-70 years with COVID-19, enrolled during active disease. The conserved cysteine and the conserved F or W are not part of the CDR3 here.

j_call	v_call	cdr3_aa
TRBJ2-3	TRBV7-8	ASSSSGGRIDTQY
TRBJ2-1	TRBV5-1	ASSLSGGYNEQF
TRBJ1-2	TRBV11-2	ASSQDRVRNYGYT
TRBJ2-2	TRBV6-4	ASSDRAGNPGELF
TRBJ2-5	TRBV18	ASSRSWDREPLETQY
TRBJ1-5	TRBV15	ATSRDRTGFRGNQPQH
TRBJ1-3	TRBV5-1	ASSFQGTIY
TRBJ1-1	TRBV29-1	SVENRRGMSAPLHSNTEAF
TRBJ2-1	TRBV12-3/TRBV12-4	ASSKGLAHEQF
TRBJ1-5	TRBV6-1	ASSGAAISPQH
TRBJ2-7	TRBV5-1	ASSLTTGRFYEQY
TRBJ2-1	TRBV9	ASSGIAGGLNEQF
TRBJ2-7	TRBV28	ASRTAGTGGYEQY
TRBJ2-1	TRBV14	ASSQLGGGYNEQF
TRBJ2-7	TRBV3-1/TRBV3-2	ASSLTGYEQY
TRBJ2-7	TRBV9	ASGPTGGEQY
TRBJ1-1	TRBV6-6	ASRDRDRDTEAF
TRBJ2-7	TRBV3-1/TRBV3-2	ASSQGLRGGEQY
TRBJ1-2	TRBV27	ASTESGGLNGYT
TRBJ2-7	TRBV6-5	ATPTDRALEQY
TRBJ1-4	TRBV5-1	ASSHTPGQLNEKLF
TRBJ2-3	TRBV2	ASSELAGVTDTQY
TRBJ1-1	TRBV21-1	ASSPWGFMNTEAF
TRBJ1-3	TRBV28	ASSLTGAGNTIY
TRBJ2-1	TRBV24-1	ATSAGGGSYNEQF
TRBJ2-7	TRBV11-3	ASSLGRGLEQY
TRBJ1-4	TRBV7-9	ASSFSNEKLF
TRBJ1-1	TRBV18	ASSPLALAGGNTEAF
TRBJ1-3	TRBV5-1	ASSVIQGEGNTIY
TRBJ2-3	TRBV4-1	ASSQDEGGVAWTDTQY
TRBJ2-1	TRBV29-1	SVDLAGVDEQF
TRBJ2-5	TRBV7-2	ASSLSGGQETQY